This T cell receptor (beta chain) was sequenced in a study of T cells in Graves' hyperthyroidism and ophthalmopathy. Germline CDR1 is GTSNPN and CDR2 is SVGIG (reference sequence). Trimming took 0 bases from V and 2 from J, leaving 7 bases between them. The CDR3 contains 13 residues. TCR beta CDR3 sequences were amplified from RNA transcripts. Carried out on the TCR CDR3, a first-round RT-PCR used the HTBI primer set. TCRdb used MiXCR to reprocess the multiplex PCR reads, holding one entry per CDR3 protein. Among some 530,000 distinct CDR3 sequences, around a fifth were seen once, and the ten largest hold around 47%.

Sequencing used blood. The V call is TRBV30, the J call TRBJ2-5, with D unresolved. The receptor's source is a woman in her seventies with Graves' ophthalmopathy. The CDR3 is CAWSVQRQETQYF. The CDR3 DNA reads TGTGCCTGGAGTGTACAACGGCAAGAGACCCAGTACTTC.